Listed below are T cell receptor beta chains from one sample, sequenced in a study of human T cells and chemical hapten exposure. TCRdb fed the RACE reads into MiXCR, producing one record per CDR3 protein. The data show approximately 80,000 distinct CDR3 sequences, about 7.5% seen once. The specimen was whole blood, collected in connection with sensitization to the hapten diphenylcyclopropenone (DPC). These receptor sequences come from a woman aged 25 to 39 with alopecia areata. Some clones in this sample may be carry-over from other donors' samples. The conserved cysteine and the conserved F or W are not part of the CDR3 here. Each record gives: V gene, J gene, clone size, CDR3 protein. Clone size is shown for a subset of rows, as once, few, many or a class of expanded clone.

V gene: TRBV29-1; J gene: TRBJ1-2; clone size: .; CDR3 protein: SLGGGSANYGYT
V gene: TRBV5-1; J gene: TRBJ1-1; clone size: many; CDR3 protein: ASSLAGGAGDTEAF
V gene: TRBV14; J gene: TRBJ1-6; clone size: many; CDR3 protein: ASSQVERGPYYNSPLH
V gene: TRBV20-1; J gene: TRBJ2-7; clone size: many; CDR3 protein: SARVTTSGGFGEQY
V gene: TRBV5-1; J gene: TRBJ2-5; clone size: many; CDR3 protein: ASSAGGETQY
V gene: TRBV3-1; J gene: TRBJ2-6; clone size: .; CDR3 protein: ASSQDTLGGVISGANVLT
V gene: TRBV20-1; J gene: TRBJ1-1; clone size: few; CDR3 protein: SARDLGGDTEAF
V gene: TRBV6-1; J gene: TRBJ2-3; clone size: .; CDR3 protein: ASSEQASGGTDTQY
V gene: TRBV27; J gene: TRBJ1-6; clone size: many; CDR3 protein: ASSSTPEGDNSPLH
V gene: TRBV20-1; J gene: TRBJ2-4; clone size: many; CDR3 protein: SASWWQIQNIQY
V gene: TRBV5-1; J gene: TRBJ1-5; clone size: few; CDR3 protein: ASSLSQGEPQH
V gene: TRBV20-1; J gene: TRBJ1-2; clone size: .; CDR3 protein: SARDQRVSGYT
V gene: TRBV6-5; J gene: TRBJ2-7; clone size: many; CDR3 protein: ASSYSSGTAYEQY
V gene: TRBV5-1; J gene: TRBJ1-1; clone size: many; CDR3 protein: ASSSRQRNTEAF
V gene: TRBV20-1; J gene: TRBJ2-7; clone size: many; CDR3 protein: SASYGTGKSYEQY
V gene: TRBV29-1; J gene: TRBJ1-1; clone size: many; CDR3 protein: SVVRRLNTEAF
V gene: TRBV11-2; J gene: TRBJ2-3; clone size: many; CDR3 protein: ASSPRLGLAGTDTQY
V gene: TRBV7-9; J gene: TRBJ1-2; clone size: .; CDR3 protein: ASSSLIYGYT
V gene: TRBV10-1; J gene: TRBJ2-7; clone size: many; CDR3 protein: ASSVRQGSEQY
V gene: TRBV5-4; J gene: TRBJ2-3; clone size: many; CDR3 protein: ASSPPRQGSADTQY
V gene: TRBV13; J gene: TRBJ1-1; clone size: few; CDR3 protein: ASSFEGTEAF
V gene: TRBV4-1; J gene: TRBJ2-1; clone size: few; CDR3 protein: ASSTRDLGAYNEQF
V gene: TRBV5-8; J gene: TRBJ1-4; clone size: few; CDR3 protein: ASSFGGVGEKLF
V gene: TRBV2; J gene: TRBJ1-4; clone size: many; CDR3 protein: ASRDATEKLF
V gene: TRBV7-2; J gene: TRBJ1-3; clone size: few; CDR3 protein: ASSLGARAAGNTIY
V gene: TRBV9; J gene: TRBJ2-6; clone size: many; CDR3 protein: ASSVEGGPSNVLT
V gene: TRBV6-2/TRBV6-3; J gene: TRBJ1-1; clone size: many; CDR3 protein: ASNYVQGMNTEAF
V gene: TRBV3-1; J gene: TRBJ1-3; clone size: many; CDR3 protein: ASSQSGYSGNTIY
V gene: TRBV12-3/TRBV12-4; J gene: TRBJ2-3; clone size: few; CDR3 protein: ASSLVPRGTDTQY
V gene: TRBV25-1; J gene: TRBJ2-1; clone size: .; CDR3 protein: ASSAPGPTNEWQF
V gene: TRBV6-2/TRBV6-3; J gene: TRBJ2-3; clone size: .; CDR3 protein: ASSYERGDLTVVTDTQY
V gene: TRBV2; J gene: TRBJ2-7; clone size: few; CDR3 protein: ASSVEQGSYEQY
V gene: TRBV5-1; J gene: TRBJ2-3; clone size: many; CDR3 protein: ASSLLGPGGPTDTQY
V gene: TRBV7-9; J gene: TRBJ2-7; clone size: .; CDR3 protein: AIGGQLLEQY
V gene: TRBV28; J gene: TRBJ1-1; clone size: few; CDR3 protein: ASRERRGGEAF
V gene: TRBV5-4; J gene: TRBJ1-2; clone size: few; CDR3 protein: ASSPGGGSGYT
V gene: TRBV13; J gene: TRBJ1-2; clone size: many; CDR3 protein: ASSFWDRENYGYT
V gene: TRBV5-1; J gene: TRBJ2-5; clone size: .; CDR3 protein: ASSLAIHSQGVQETQY
V gene: TRBV20-1; J gene: TRBJ1-6; clone size: .; CDR3 protein: SATKGGVGSPLH
V gene: TRBV12-3/TRBV12-4; J gene: TRBJ1-4; clone size: few; CDR3 protein: ASSLSIGNEKLF
V gene: TRBV6-1; J gene: TRBJ2-1; clone size: .; CDR3 protein: ASSKGTELGEQF